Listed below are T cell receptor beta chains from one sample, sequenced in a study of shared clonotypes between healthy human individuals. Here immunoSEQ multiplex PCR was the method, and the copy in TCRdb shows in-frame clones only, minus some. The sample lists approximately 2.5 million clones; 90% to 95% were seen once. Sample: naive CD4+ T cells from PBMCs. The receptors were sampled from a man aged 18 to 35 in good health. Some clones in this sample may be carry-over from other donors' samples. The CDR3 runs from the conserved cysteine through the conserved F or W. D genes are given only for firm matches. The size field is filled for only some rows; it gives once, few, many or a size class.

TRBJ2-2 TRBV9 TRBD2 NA TGTGCCAGCAGCGTAGTACTAGCGGGAGTGCACGGGGAGCTGTTTTTT CASSVVLAGVHGELFF
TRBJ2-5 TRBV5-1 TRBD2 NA TGCGCCAGCAGCTGGACCCCGGGACTAGCGGGGGTAGGGGAGACCCAGTACTTC CASSWTPGLAGVGETQYF
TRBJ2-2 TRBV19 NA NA TGTGCCAGTAGTATTTGGTGGCTAGGAGGCACCGGGGAGCTGTTTTTT CASSIWWLGGTGELFF
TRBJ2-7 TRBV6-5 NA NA TGTGCCAGCAGTTACTCGAGAGGGTGGTGGTACGAGCAGTACTTC CASSYSRGWWYEQYF
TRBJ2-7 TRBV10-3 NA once TGTGCCATCAGCGACAGGAAATACGAGCAGTACTTC CAISDRKYEQYF
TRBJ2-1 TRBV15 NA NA TGTGCCACCAGCAGAGAGGGGACGGTACGCAATGAGCAGTTCTTC CATSREGTVRNEQFF
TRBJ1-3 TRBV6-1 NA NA TGTGCCAGCAAGCTGGACGTCTACTCTGGAAACACCATATATTTT CASKLDVYSGNTIYF
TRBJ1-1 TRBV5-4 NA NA TGTGCCAGCACCCGGCGGGGAGGGAACACTGAAGCTTTCTTT CASTRRGGNTEAFF
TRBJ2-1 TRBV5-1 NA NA TGCGCCAGCAGCTTGGCAGTAGATTTCTTCTCGAATGAGCAGTTCTTC CASSLAVDFFSNEQFF
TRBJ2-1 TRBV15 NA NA TGTGCCACCCAGGTGGTCCTTTCAAACAATGAGCAGTTCTTC CATQVVLSNNEQFF
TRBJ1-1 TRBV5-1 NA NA TGCGCCAGCAGCGGAACAGACAGGCTCAACACTGAAGCTTTCTTT CASSGTDRLNTEAFF
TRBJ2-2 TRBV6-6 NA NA TGTGCCAGCAGTCAGCGGGGACAAATAAACACCGGGGAGCTGTTTTTT CASSQRGQINTGELFF
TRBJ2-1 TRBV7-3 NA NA TGTGCCAGCAGCTTAAGGTCCGCCTCGAAGTTCGATGAGCAGTTCTTC CASSLRSASKFDEQFF
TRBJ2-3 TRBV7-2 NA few TGTGCCAGCAGCTTAGCTAGGACAGATACGCAGTATTTT CASSLARTDTQYF
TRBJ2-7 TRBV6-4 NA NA TGTGCCAGCAGTGACTGGGACTGGGGAACTCGGGGCCGGGCCTACGAGCAGTACTTC CASSDWDWGTRGRAYEQYF
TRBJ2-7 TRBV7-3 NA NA TGTGCCAGCAGCTCGATTGGGGGGACCTACGAGCAGTACTTC CASSSIGGTYEQYF
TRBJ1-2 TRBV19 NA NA TGTGCCAGTACGACCCAGGGAAACTATGGCTACACCTTC CASTTQGNYGYTF
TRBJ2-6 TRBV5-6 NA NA TGTGCCAGCAGCTTACTTAAGGGAACTGGGGCCAACGTCCTGACTTTC CASSLLKGTGANVLTF
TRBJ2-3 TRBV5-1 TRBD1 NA TGCGCCAGCAGCGCACAGGGGGCCGCAGATACGCAGTATTTT CASSAQGAADTQYF
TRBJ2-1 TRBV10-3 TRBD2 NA TGTGCCATCAGTGAATCTACTAGCGCCAGTGGAGATGAGCAGTTCTTC CAISESTSASGDEQFF
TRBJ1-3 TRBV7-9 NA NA TGTGCCAGCAGCTTCGGGACTCCCAGCTCTGGAAACACCATATATTTT CASSFGTPSSGNTIYF
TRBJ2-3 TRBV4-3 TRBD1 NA TGCGCCAGCAGCAAACAACAGGGGGCGTCGTTCACAGATACGCAGTATTTT CASSKQQGASFTDTQYF
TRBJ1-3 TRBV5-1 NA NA TGCGCCAGCAGCTTCGGGGTTTCTGGAAACACCATATATTTT CASSFGVSGNTIYF
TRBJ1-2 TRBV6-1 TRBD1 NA TGTGCCAGCCCGGGACAGTCTAACTATGGCTACACCTTC CASPGQSNYGYTF
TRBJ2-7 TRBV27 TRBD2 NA TGTGCCAGCAGCCGGGGGGGCTACGAGCAGTACTTC CASSRGGYEQYF
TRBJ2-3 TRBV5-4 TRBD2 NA TGTGCCAGCAGCCGACTAGCGGGAGGGGTAGATACGCAGTATTTT CASSRLAGGVDTQYF
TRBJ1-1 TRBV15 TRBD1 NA TGTGCCACCAGCGACCGGGACAGGGGGCATACTGAAGCTTTCTTT CATSDRDRGHTEAFF
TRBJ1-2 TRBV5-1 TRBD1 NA TGCGCCAGCAGCTTGGCGCAGGGGGCTTATGGCTACACCTTC CASSLAQGAYGYTF
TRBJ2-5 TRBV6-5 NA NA TGTGCCAGCAGGGGCCGAGAGACCCAGTACTTC CASRGRETQYF
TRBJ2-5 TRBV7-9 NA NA TGTGCCAGCAGCTTAGCTGGGTGGGAGACCCAGTACTTC CASSLAGWETQYF
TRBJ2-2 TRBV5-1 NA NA TGCGCCAGCAGCTTGGAGGGAGGAGCTAACACCGGGGAGCTGTTTTTT CASSLEGGANTGELFF
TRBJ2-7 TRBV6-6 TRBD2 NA TGTGCCAGCAGCCCAGTGTTGGCGGGAGGACTCTACGAGCAGTACTTC CASSPVLAGGLYEQYF
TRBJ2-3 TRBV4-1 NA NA TGCGCCAGCAGCCAAGGGTTAAGGATAGATACGCAGTATTTT CASSQGLRIDTQYF
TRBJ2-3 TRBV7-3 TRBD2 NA TGTGCCAGCAGCCCCGGCCCATCTAGCGGCAATTGGGCAGATACGCAGTATTTT CASSPGPSSGNWADTQYF
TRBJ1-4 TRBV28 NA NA TGTGCCAGCAGGGAAGAACGACGGCGGGAAAAACTGTTTTTT CASREERRREKLFF
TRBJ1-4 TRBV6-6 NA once TGTGCCAGCAGTTACTCGAAGGTTAATGAAAAACTGTTTTTT CASSYSKVNEKLFF
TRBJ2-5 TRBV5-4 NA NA TGTGCCAGCAGCCCGACTGGGGGAATCCAAGAGACCCAGTACTTC CASSPTGGIQETQYF
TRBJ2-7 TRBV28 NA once TGTGCCAGCAGTGATGACCGGGCCTTCCGAATCTTC CASSDDRAFRIF
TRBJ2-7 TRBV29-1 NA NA TGCAGCGTTGCTAAACCGGCGGCCGGCGAGCAGTACTTC CSVAKPAAGEQYF
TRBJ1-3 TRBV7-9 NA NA TGTGCCAGCAGCTTAGATACGTTTGGAAACACCATATATTTT CASSLDTFGNTIYF
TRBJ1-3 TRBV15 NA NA TGTGCCACCAGCAGAGGGGTGGGGTACACCATATATTTT CATSRGVGYTIYF
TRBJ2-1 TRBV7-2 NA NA TGTGCCAGCAGCTTAGTGGCGGGTTCCTACAATGAGCAGTTCTTC CASSLVAGSYNEQFF
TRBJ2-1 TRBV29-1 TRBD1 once TGCAGCGTTGAAGACCGGACAGGGAATGAGCAGTTCTTC CSVEDRTGNEQFF
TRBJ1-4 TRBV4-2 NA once TGTGCCAGCAGCCAAGGTGGGGGAGGGGTTGAAAAACTGTTTTTT CASSQGGGGVEKLFF
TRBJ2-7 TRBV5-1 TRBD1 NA TGCGCCAGCAGCTTCGACAGGGTGCGGGAGCAGTACTTC CASSFDRVREQYF
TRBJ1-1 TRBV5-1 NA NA TGCGCCAGCAGCTTTTTTACCGGGGCCACTGAAGCTTTCTTT CASSFFTGATEAFF
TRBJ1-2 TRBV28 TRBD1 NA TGTGCCAGCAGTTTTAGGGGGCGATATGGCTACACCTTC CASSFRGRYGYTF